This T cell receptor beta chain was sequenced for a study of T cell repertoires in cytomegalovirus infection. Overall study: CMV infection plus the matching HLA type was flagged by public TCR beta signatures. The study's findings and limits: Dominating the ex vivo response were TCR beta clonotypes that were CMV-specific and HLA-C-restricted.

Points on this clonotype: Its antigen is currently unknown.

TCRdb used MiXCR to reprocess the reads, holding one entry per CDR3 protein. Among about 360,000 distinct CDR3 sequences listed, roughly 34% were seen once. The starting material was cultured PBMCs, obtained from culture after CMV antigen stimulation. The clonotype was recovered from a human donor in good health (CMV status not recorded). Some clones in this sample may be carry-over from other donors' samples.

In DNA, the CDR3 is TGTGCCAGCTCACCCAGTAACGGAGCCTACGAGCAGTACTTC. It specifies CASSPSNGAYEQYF. This rearrangement joins TRBV18 to TRBJ2-7; D gene ambiguous. V was shortened by 3 bases and J by 2 bases, with 11 bases between the two germline ends. This CDR3 has 14 residues. The germline CDR1 and CDR2 sequences are KGHSH and LQKENI. Full variable domain (missing parts from reference TRBV18 and TRBJ2-7): NAGVMQNPRHLVRRRGQEARLRCSPMKGHSHVYWYRQLPEEGLKFMVYLQKENIIDESGMPKERFSAEFPKEGPSILRIQQVVRGDSAAYFCASSPSNGAYEQYFGPGTRLTVT.